A single sample is the source of the 19 T cell receptor beta chains below, sequenced in a study of vaccination effects on CD4 cells after COVID-19. For these receptors, no antigen is known. TCRdb keeps only in-frame clones here, not all; method: immunoSEQ multiplex PCR. Of fewer than 85,000 clones in the sample, around 79% are singletons; the top ten hold about 10%. Expansion with viral peptide pools was applied to antigen-specific CD4+ T cells by the ViraFEST assay prior to sequencing. Subsequent to 10 days of culture, CD4+ T cells were isolated. All vaccine recipients tested negative for nucleocapsid antibodies and had never contracted SARS-CoV-2 infection. Here the sequenced sample was CD4+ T cells from PBMCs cultured with SARS-CoV-2 spike peptides, taken before COVID-19 vaccination. The receptor source for this set is a human donor who received a COVID-19 vaccine.

The chain carries TRBV4-3 and TRBJ1-2; D gene unclear. This CDR3 has 14 amino acids. The V end lost 1 base, the J end lost 8 bases, and 14 bases lay between the germline ends. CDR1 and CDR2 from the germline V gene are LGHNA and YSLEER. The CDR3 here is CASSQVSGDGGYTF. CDR3 bases: TGCGCCAGCAGCCAAGTGTCTGGCGACGGCGGCTACACCTTC.

The rearrangement links TRBV6-5 to TRBJ1-1; 8 bases match TRBD1. With V trimmed by 5 bases and J by 1 base, 3 bases remained unmatched. The CDR3 covers 14 residues. CDR1 is MNHEY and CDR2 is SVGAGI in the germline V gene. The CDR3 reads CASSPGQGNTEAFF. DNA of the CDR3: TGTGCCAGCAGTCCAGGACAGGGGAACACTGAAGCTTTCTTT.

The chain combines TRBV7-2 with TRBJ2-2; 7 bases are a match to TRBD2. Per germline, CDR1 SGHTA and CDR2 FQGNSA. The ends lost 2 bases at V and 6 bases at J; junction bases unmatched: 15. The CDR3 loop spans 18 amino acids. In DNA form, the CDR3 reads TGTGCCAGCAGCTTAACGAGACTAGCCAATATTAGGTCCGGGGAGCTGTTTTTT. Protein: CASSLTRLANIRSGELFF.

The V call is TRBV12-3 or TRBV12-4, the J call TRBJ1-5; the D is unclear. Between the trimmed V and J ends, which lost 1 base and 6 bases, there was a span of 7 bases. The CDR3 is 13 residues long. The CDR3 loop reads CASSLGGSQPQHF. For the CDR3, the DNA is TGTGCCAGCAGTTTAGGAGGATCTCAGCCCCAGCATTTT.

This clone has a handful of counts. V and J are TRBV5-6 and TRBJ2-7, with TRBD2 matching 7 bases. The CDR3 runs to 16 residues. Unmatched junction bases numbered 13, after V lost 4 bases and J lost 3 bases. Germline V gene lookup returns CDR1 SGHDT and CDR2 YYEEEE. CDR3: CASSPFLLAEIYEQYV. The CDR3, as DNA: TGTGCCAGCAGCCCCTTCCTCCTAGCGGAGATCTACGAGCAGTACGTC.

The J gene is TRBJ2-4, the V gene TRBV5-1; D could derive from TRBD1 or TRBD2 (5 bases each). Trimming left V 2 bases short and J 8 bases short, with 14 bases between. The germline gives CDR1 SGHRS, CDR2 YFSETQ. The length of the CDR3 is 14 residues. The CDR3 DNA reads TGCGCCAGCAGCTTAGAGGGACCTCTAGACATTCAGTACTTC. Protein: CASSLEGPLDIQYF.

J is TRBJ1-5 and V is TRBV18; no firm D call. CDR3 length: 14 amino acids. Germline CDR1 and CDR2: KGHSH and LQKENI. Deletions cut 1 base from V and 3 bases from J, with 7 bases between. The CDR3 region has the DNA TGTGCCAGCTCACCACAAATTAACAATCAGCCCCAGCATTTT. Translation: CASSPQINNQPQHF. The full variable domain, with the rest looked up from reference TRBV18 and TRBJ1-5, is NAGVMQNPRHLVRRRGQEARLRCSPMKGHSHVYWYRQLPEEGLKFMVYLQKENIIDESGMPKERFSAEFPKEGPSILRIQQVVRGDSAAYFCASSPQINNQPQHFGDGTRLSIL.

The chain is built from TRBV15 and TRBJ2-1; tentative D call: TRBD2 (7 bases). The CDR3 spans 15 residues. Germline CDR1 reads LNHNV; CDR2 reads YYDKDF (reference sequence). The V end lost 1 base, the J end lost 8 bases, and 15 bases lay between the germline ends. The CDR3 spells CATSRVLAGADEQFF. In DNA form, the CDR3 reads TGTGCCACCAGCAGAGTGCTCGCGGGGGCCGATGAGCAGTTCTTC.

The chain combines TRBV28 with TRBJ1-4, with 8 positions matching TRBD1. Looked up from germline, CDR1 is MDHEN and CDR2 is SYDVKM. The CDR3 has 14 residues. V lost 6 bases and J lost 7; bases outside the gene matches: 7. The CDR3 nucleotides are TGTGCCAGCAGATCGACAGGGGATAGTGAAAAACTGTTTTTT. It translates to CASRSTGDSEKLFF.

J is TRBJ2-1 and V is TRBV7-2, with TRBD1 matching over 9 bases. The V gene's germline CDR1 is SGHTA and CDR2 FQGNSA. The CDR3 extends over 16 amino acids. The junction had 6 bases not matched to a gene; V was cut back by 5 bases and J by 1 base. CDR3 loop: CASSPGTGLSYNEQFF. CDR3 DNA: TGTGCCAGCAGCCCCGGGACAGGGCTTTCCTACAATGAGCAGTTCTTC.

The chain links TRBV19 to TRBJ2-4, with 10 bases that match TRBD1. Germline V lookup: CDR1 LNHDA, CDR2 SQIVND (reference sequence). With 5 bases clipped from V and 6 bases from J, the junction kept 13 bases outside the gene matches. The CDR3 is 17 amino acids. The CDR3 DNA reads TGTGCCAGTAGTTCTATACGGGGACAGGGGACTTTAAACATTCAGTACTTC. Translated: CASSSIRGQGTLNIQYF.

The chain recombines TRBV7-9 with TRBJ2-7; D remains ambiguous. Per the germline V gene, CDR1 is SEHNR and CDR2 is FQNEAQ (reference sequence). Trimming shortened V by 5 bases and J by 3 bases, and 17 bases separated the two germline ends. The CDR3 covers 15 residues. The CDR3 here is CASSQKLGSRYEQYV. The CDR3 DNA sequence: TGTGCCAGCAGCCAAAAACTGGGCAGCCGCTACGAGCAGTACGTC.

The CDR3 loop reads CASSEALGYTF. In nucleotides, the CDR3 is TGTGCCAGCAGTGAAGCGCTTGGCTACACCTTC. This sequence joins TRBV2 and TRBJ1-2; D unclear. V was pared by 0 bases and J by 7 bases, with 3 bases between. The CDR3 length is 11 residues. CDR1 is SNHLY, CDR2 FYNNEI, per germline.

The chain couples TRBV21-1 to TRBJ2-3; TRBD2 is taken as the D call from the table, unchecked against the DNA. TRBV21-1 is annotated as a pseudogene. The CDR3 has 15 residues. CDR3 protein: CASNLAGALTDTQYF. The CDR3 region has the DNA TGTGCCAGCAACCTAGCGGGGGCGCTCACAGATACGCAGTATTTT.

The chain recombines TRBV20-1 with TRBJ2-5, with D maybe TRBD1 (5 bases). Germline V gene lookup returns CDR1 DFQATT and CDR2 SNEGSKA (reference sequence). V gave up 7 bases and J gave up 5 bases, with 11 bases separating them. CDR3 size: 11 residues. The CDR3 DNA follows: TGCAGTGAAGGGGTCGGGGAGACCCAGTACTTC. Encoded protein: CSEGVGETQYF.

The CDR3 region is CASSLTPNREAFF. As DNA, the CDR3 is TGTGCCAGCAGCTTAACACCCAACAGGGAAGCTTTCTTT. The chain couples TRBV7-3 to TRBJ1-1; D may be TRBD1 (5 bases). V lost 0 bases and J lost 8, with 10 bases in between. Looked up from germline, CDR1 is SGHTA and CDR2 is FQGTGA. This CDR3 contains 13 residues.

This clone is a singleton in its sample. The CDR3 DNA reads TGTGCCAGCAGCGTGGACGGGGGCAGGTACAATGAGCAGTTCTTC. Translated, it gives CASSVDGGRYNEQFF. V usage is TRBV6-6 and J usage is TRBJ2-1, with D perhaps given as TRBD1 or TRBD2 (6 bases each). The length of the CDR3 is 15 residues. CDR1 and CDR2 (germline): MNHNY, SVGAGI (reference sequence). Deletions cut 6 bases from V and 4 bases from J, with 16 bases between.

This chain links TRBV9 with TRBJ2-5; the D is unclear. Germline values: CDR1 SGDLS, CDR2 YYNGEE. The CDR3 has 13 residues. V lost 2 bases and J lost 1, with 6 bases in between. The CDR3, as DNA: TGTGCCAGCAGCGTTTGGGGCCAAGAGACCCAGTACTTC. This encodes CASSVWGQETQYF.

This clone was counted only a few times. The chain combines TRBV5-4 with TRBJ1-1, with no clear D. With 0 bases removed from V and 4 bases from J, the gap between germline ends came to 13 bases. The germline V gene has CDR1 SGHNT and CDR2 YYREEE (reference sequence). The CDR3 runs 15 residues. The CDR3 protein is CASSLVPLEITEAFF. The CDR3 DNA reads TGTGCCAGCAGCTTGGTTCCGCTCGAGATCACTGAAGCTTTCTTT. Looking up the rest from reference TRBV5-4 and TRBJ1-1 gives the full variable domain: ETGVTQSPTHLIKTRGQQVTLRCSSQSGHNTVSWYQQALGQGPQFIFQYYREEENGRGNFPPRFSGLQFPNYSSELNVNALELDDSALYLCASSLVPLEITEAFFGQGTRLTVV.